This TCR beta chain was captured by sequencing in a study of cytotoxic CD8 clonotypes in ibrutinib-treated CLL. Study as a whole: Once patients had received a median 12 months of treatment, range 6 to 36, response samples were obtained.

Libraries of TCR beta were made from 2 to 2.5 micrograms of genomic DNA that came from cryopreserved PBMCs. Germline CDR1 is SGHAT and CDR2 is FQNNGV. The CDR3 covers 14 residues. Trimming removed 4 bases at V and 4 bases at J, with 11 bases between. Some clones are missing from TCRdb's copy, which holds only in-frame ones; the method was immunoSEQ multiplex PCR. This repertoire shows roughly 40,000 clones, 55% to 75% found once; its top ten account for 13%. This chain uses TRBV11-2 with TRBJ1-3; weak D call: TRBD1 (5 bases). The sequenced sample was PBMCs, obtained after 12 months of ibrutinib treatment. The TCR originated in a human donor with chronic lymphocytic leukemia. CDR3 sequence: CASSSVNRGNTIYF. The DNA for the CDR3 is TGTGCCAGCAGCTCGGTCAACAGGGGAAACACCATATATTTT.